This T cell receptor beta chain is from a study of neurological immune-mediated disorders. Study background: For the 35 or so multiple sclerosis patients, the disease was relapsing-remitting in around 31 and secondary progressive in 3. Study findings and constraints: The study found no CDR3 amino acid sequences shared by expanded clones across subjects, suggesting private repertoires in all groups. No clinical or MRI feature was associated with the multiple sclerosis repertoire cluster.

Points on this clonotype: Its antigen is unidentified.

The cDNA was generated through 5'RACE incorporating 10-nucleotide random UMIs. TCRdb reanalysed the 5' RACE reads using MiXCR and keeps one entry per CDR3 protein. The sample lists 30,000 to 40,000 distinct CDR3 sequences; 3.5% to 4% were seen once. This TCR came from a man aged 30 to 45 with multiple sclerosis. Sequencing was done on a sample of PBMCs.

In DNA form, the CDR3 reads TGCGCCAGCAGGCCACAGCCATCTTCTAACACTGAAGCTTTCTTT. It is translated as CASRPQPSSNTEAFF. The V and J genes are TRBV5-1 and TRBJ1-1; D unclear. Germline assignment: CDR1 SGHRS and CDR2 YFSETQ. The germline V and J ends were trimmed by 5 bases and 2 bases, with 16 bases remaining between them. The CDR3 has 15 residues.